This TCR beta chain came from a study of shared clonotypes between healthy human individuals. Looking at the study overall: Samples came from two female and three male donors aged 18 to 49.

Replicate sorted-subset PCRs were loaded with roughly 190 ng DNA, about 28,000 T cell genomes. Per the original methods: Filtering differed for immunoSEQ, which gave only junction sequences without quality scores. Clones were read by immunoSEQ multiplex PCR, and TCRdb kept only the in-frame ones, dropping some. V and J calls and clone size are as listed in that table; D and trimming were resolved from the DNA. Of under 850,000 clones listed, roughly 72% are singletons. A remark on this clone: What it recognizes is unknown.

From germline, CDR1 is SGHTA and CDR2 FQGNSA. This CDR3 is built from 15 residues. The ends were cut back, 1 base at V and 3 bases at J, with 13 bases in the middle. Findings and limits, study-wide: Larger estimated richness was generally recorded for naive subsets relative to memory subsets.

This rearrangement joins TRBV7-2 to TRBJ2-7, with a tentative D call TRBD1 (5 bases). The material sequenced was memory CD4+ T cells sorted from blood. Subset: CD45RA-negative fraction. The origin of this receptor is a young woman in good health. CDR3 nucleotides: TGTGCCAGCAGCTTAGAGGGCAGGGCCTTCTACGAGCAGTACTTC. This encodes CASSLEGRAFYEQYF.